What follows is one T cell receptor (beta chain) and its context. The sample comes from a study of blood T cell repertoires in COVID-19. Study details: The United States, Italy and Spain provided the acute and convalescent COVID-19 samples. PBMCs, B-cell-depleted T cells, or T cells were the source of the cDNA or gDNA that made up the material.

Original data processing: Using reference gene primer amplification, nucleated cell counts were estimated. Produced via immunoSEQ multiplex PCR; TCRdb's table is partial and in-frame only. V, J and clone size are taken as reported in that table, and D and trimming were inferred from the DNA itself. The sample has about 200,000 clones, 70% to 90% seen once; the top ten hold 0.9% to 0.95%. V was shortened by 4 bases and J by 2 bases, with 10 bases between the two germline ends. The CDR3 has 15 residues. The germline CDR1 and CDR2 sequences are SGHRS and YFSETQ. In Seattle, patients joined the study during active infection and were tracked longitudinally.

This TCR was sampled from a man aged 55 to 70 with COVID-19, enrolled during active disease. Sequencing was performed on peripheral blood. The rearrangement joins TRBV5-1 to TRBJ2-6; D gene uncertain. For the CDR3, the DNA is TGCGCCAGCAGCATCGCAGTCACTGGGGCCAACGTCCTGACTTTC. This encodes CASSIAVTGANVLTF.